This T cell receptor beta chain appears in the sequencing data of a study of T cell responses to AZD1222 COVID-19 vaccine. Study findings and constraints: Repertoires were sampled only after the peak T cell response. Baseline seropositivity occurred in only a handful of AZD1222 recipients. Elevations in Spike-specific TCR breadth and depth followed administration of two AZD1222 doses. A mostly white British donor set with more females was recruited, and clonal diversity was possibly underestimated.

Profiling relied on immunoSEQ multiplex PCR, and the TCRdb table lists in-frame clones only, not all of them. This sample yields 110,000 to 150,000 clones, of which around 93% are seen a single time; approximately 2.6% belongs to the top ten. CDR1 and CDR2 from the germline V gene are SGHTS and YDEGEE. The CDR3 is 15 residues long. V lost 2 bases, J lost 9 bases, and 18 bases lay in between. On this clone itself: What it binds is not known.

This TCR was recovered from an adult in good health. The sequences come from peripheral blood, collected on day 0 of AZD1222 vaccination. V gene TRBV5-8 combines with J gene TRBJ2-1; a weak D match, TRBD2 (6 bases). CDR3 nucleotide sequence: TGTGCCAGCAGCTTCCGGGACTGGGCCCTCGGTGAGCAGTTCTTC. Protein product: CASSFRDWALGEQFF. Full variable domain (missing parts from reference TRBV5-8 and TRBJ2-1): EAGVTQSPTHLIKTRGQQATLRCSPISGHTSVYWYQQALGLGLQFLLWYDEGEERNRGNFPPRFSGRQFPNYSSELNVNALELEDSALYLCASSFRDWALGEQFFGPGTRLTVL.